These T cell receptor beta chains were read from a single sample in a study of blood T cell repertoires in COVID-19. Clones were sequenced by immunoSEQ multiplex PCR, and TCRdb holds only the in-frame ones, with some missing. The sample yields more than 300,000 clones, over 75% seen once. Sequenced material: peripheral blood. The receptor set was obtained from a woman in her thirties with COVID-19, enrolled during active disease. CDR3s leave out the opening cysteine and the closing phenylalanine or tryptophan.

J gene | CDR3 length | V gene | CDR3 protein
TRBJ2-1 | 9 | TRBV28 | ASSATGEQF
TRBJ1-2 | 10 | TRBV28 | ASKTGSGGYT
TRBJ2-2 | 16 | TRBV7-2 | ASSLTLAGGLNTGELF
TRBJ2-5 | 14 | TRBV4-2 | ASSQVETSGQETQY
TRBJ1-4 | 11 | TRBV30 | AWTGTGNEKLF
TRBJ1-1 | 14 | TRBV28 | ASSSGHGEENTEAF
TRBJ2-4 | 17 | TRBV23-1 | ASSQSGQGVRISKNIQY
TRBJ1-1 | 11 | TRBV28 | ASSPSGEPEAF
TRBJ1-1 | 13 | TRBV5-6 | ASSLGQLFGTEAF
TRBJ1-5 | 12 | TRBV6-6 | ASSYSTGNQPQH
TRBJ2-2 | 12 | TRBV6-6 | ASSPQGSAGELF
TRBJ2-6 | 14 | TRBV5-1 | ASSARDNSGANVLT
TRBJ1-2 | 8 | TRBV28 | ASFLYGYT
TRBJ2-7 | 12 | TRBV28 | ASSGWDSSYEQY
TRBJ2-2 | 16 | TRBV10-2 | ASSETRGTSGRTGELF
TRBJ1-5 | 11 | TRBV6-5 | ASSYGANQPQH
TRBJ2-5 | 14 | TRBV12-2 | ASRLAKRGGWETQY
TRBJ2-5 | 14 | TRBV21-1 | ASSKVPSGRQETQY
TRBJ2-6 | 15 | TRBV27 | ASTRTGAISGANVLT
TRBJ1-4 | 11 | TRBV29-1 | SVGWPGGEKLF
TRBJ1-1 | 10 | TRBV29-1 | SVGSGNTEAF
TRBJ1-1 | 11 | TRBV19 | ASSIQGDTEAF
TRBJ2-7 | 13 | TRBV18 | ASSPEGGLAYEQY
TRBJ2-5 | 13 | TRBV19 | ASRAPGDQGETQY
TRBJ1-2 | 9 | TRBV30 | AWGEGYGYT
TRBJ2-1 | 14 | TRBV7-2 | ASNRRSGSSYNEQF
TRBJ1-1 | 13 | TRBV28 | ASSSYRGQNTEAF
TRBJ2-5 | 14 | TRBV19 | ASSTGKQGWMETQY
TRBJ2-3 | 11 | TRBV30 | ACSGRPTDTQY